Presented here are 30 T cell receptor beta chains from one specimen sequenced in a study of blood T cell repertoires in COVID-19. Data came from immunoSEQ multiplex PCR; TCRdb stores just in-frame clones and leaves some out. The sample lists 200,000 or so clones, 86% occurring once. Input material: peripheral blood. These receptors all stem from an older woman with acute or convalescent COVID-19.

The chain uses TRBV7-2 and TRBJ1-1; D is ambiguous. V dropped 0 bases and J dropped 0 bases, with 11 bases sitting between them. CDR3 length: 16 residues. The germline gives CDR1 SGHTA, CDR2 FQGNSA. CDR3 DNA sequence: TGTGCCAGCAGCTTAGCGTTTACCGGGGTGAACACTGAAGCTTTCTTT. It encodes CASSLAFTGVNTEAFF.

The chain links TRBV7-6 to TRBJ1-1; D uncertain. Trimming shortened V by 1 base and J by 2 bases, and 5 bases separated the two germline ends. The germline gives CDR1 SGHVS, CDR2 FNYEAQ. CDR3 size: 13 residues. For the CDR3, the DNA is TGTGCCAGCAGCTTAGATTCTAACACTGAAGCTTTCTTT. It is translated as CASSLDSNTEAFF.

This rearrangement joins TRBV15 to TRBJ1-5, with unresolved D. Germline CDR1 and CDR2: LNHNV and YYDKDF (reference sequence). This CDR3 region has 13 residues. The V gene lost 0 bases and the J gene lost 7 bases, with 7 bases spanning the gap. In DNA, the CDR3 is TGTGCCACCAGCAGAGACGGGTACCAGCCCCAGCATTTT. Encoded protein: CATSRDGYQPQHF. Full variable domain (missing parts from reference TRBV15 and TRBJ1-5): DAMVIQNPRYQVTQFGKPVTLSCSQTLNHNVMYWYQQKSSQAPKLLFHYYDKDFNNEADTPDNFQSRRPNTSFCFLDIRSPGLGDTAMYLCATSRDGYQPQHFGDGTRLSIL.

V is TRBV6-5 and J is TRBJ2-7, with D maybe TRBD1 (5 bases). Looked up from germline, CDR1 is MNHEY and CDR2 is SVGAGI. The germline V and J ends were trimmed by 2 bases and 0 bases, with 11 bases remaining between them. The CDR3 consists of 15 residues. The CDR3 coding sequence is TGTGCCAGCAGTTACGGTGGGGCTAGCTCCTACGAGCAGTACTTC. It translates to CASSYGGASSYEQYF.

J is TRBJ2-1 and V is TRBV11-3, with a possible D match to TRBD2 (5 bases). V was cut by 0 bases and J by 4 bases, with 7 bases left in between. This CDR3 has 14 residues. Germline V gene lookup returns CDR1 SGHNT and CDR2 YENEEA. The CDR3, as DNA: TGTGCCAGCAGCTTAGATCGGGGTTACAATGAGCAGTTCTTC. Its translation: CASSLDRGYNEQFF.

The chain combines TRBV25-1 with TRBJ2-6; D may be TRBD1 (6 bases). The CDR3 is 16 amino acids. Germline V CDR1 and CDR2: MGHDK, SYGVNS. Trimming removed 8 bases from V and 0 bases from J, with 14 bases in between. The chain's CDR3 is CASCRDIPSGANVLTF. DNA for the CDR3: TGTGCCAGCTGCCGGGACATACCCTCTGGGGCCAACGTCCTGACTTTC.

In this sample, this clone turned up once. The genes are TRBV5-8 and TRBJ2-7; 8 bases are a match to TRBD2. The CDR3 loop spans 16 amino acids. Trimming took 2 bases from V and 1 from J; bases not matched to a gene: 8. Germline assignment: CDR1 SGHTS and CDR2 YDEGEE. CDR3 residues: CASSFGAGEESYEQYF. The CDR3 DNA is TGTGCCAGCAGCTTTGGAGCGGGGGAGGAGTCCTACGAGCAGTACTTC.

In the case of this clone: This sample also contains other DNA sequences that code for the same CDR3. The rearrangement joins TRBV2 to TRBJ2-2, with 14 bases aligning to TRBD2. J gave up 5 bases and V 8 bases, and 4 bases lay outside the gene matches. Germline V CDR1 and CDR2: SNHLY, FYNNEI. The CDR3 has 15 residues. The CDR3 region has the DNA TGTGCCAGCTCCGGACTAGCGGGAGGAACCGGGGAGCTGTTTTTT. It yields the protein CASSGLAGGTGELFF.

The V call is TRBV7-9, the J call TRBJ1-2; 7 bases are shared with TRBD1. V shed 4 bases, J shed 4 bases, and the junction held 9 bases outside the gene matches. This CDR3 comprises 15 residues. CDR1 is SEHNR and CDR2 is FQNEAQ in the germline V gene (reference sequence). The DNA of the CDR3 is TGTGCCAGCAGCTCTCTAGGGGGCGTAGGCTATGGCTACACCTTC. It is translated as CASSSLGGVGYGYTF.

This clone was seen just once. The rearrangement uses TRBV18 and TRBJ1-2; 7 nucleotides line up with TRBD1. The CDR3 spans 16 residues. Germline CDR1 is KGHSH and CDR2 is LQKENI. J lost 1 base, V lost 3 bases, and 8 bases had no gene match. The CDR3, as DNA: TGTGCCAGCTCACCCGTGCACAGGGGAAGTAACTATGGCTACACCTTC. Amino acids: CASSPVHRGSNYGYTF.

The rearrangement links TRBV27 to TRBJ2-3; D possibly corresponds to TRBD2 (6 bases). The V end lost 4 bases, the J end lost 3 bases, and 29 bases lay between the germline ends. The CDR3 is made up of 20 amino acids. Per germline, CDR1 MNHEY and CDR2 SMNVEV (reference sequence). As DNA, the CDR3 is TGTGCCAGCAGTTCCTCTCTCTTCCCGGAGGTCGGGAGTGAAACAGATACGCAGTATTTT. It yields the protein CASSSSLFPEVGSETDTQYF.

The chain joins TRBV19 to TRBJ1-5; possible D gene TRBD1, 6 bases. Trimming pared 4 bases from V and 6 bases from J, leaving 13 bases between. The CDR3 is made up of 14 amino acids. The germline V gene has CDR1 LNHDA and CDR2 SQIVND (reference sequence). This CDR3 is CASSNSGQSQPQHF. In DNA, the CDR3 is TGTGCCAGTAGTAACTCCGGACAGTCTCAGCCCCAGCATTTT.

This clone was seen a single time. V and J are TRBV14 and TRBJ2-1; 7 bases agree with TRBD2. The CDR3 is 15 residues long. CDR1 and CDR2 (germline): SGHDN, FVKESK. With V trimmed by 5 bases and J by 10 bases, 14 bases remained unmatched. In DNA, the CDR3 is TGTGCCAGCAGCTTCCAAGCGGGACTGGGCAAAGAGCAGTTCTTC. It codes for CASSFQAGLGKEQFF. The complete variable domain, with remaining parts taken from reference TRBV14 and TRBJ2-1, reads EAGVTQFPSHSVIEKGQTVTLRCDPISGHDNLYWYRRVMGKEIKFLLHFVKESKQDESGMPNNRFLAERTGGTYSTLKVQPAELEDSGVYFCASSFQAGLGKEQFFGPGTRLTVL.

This clone was observed a single time. The genes are TRBV12-3 or TRBV12-4 and TRBJ1-1, with unresolved D. The CDR3 contains 13 residues. The V end was cut by 3 bases, the J end by 2 bases, with 7 bases between. The DNA of the CDR3 is TGTGCCAGCAGTTTTCGGTACAACACTGAAGCTTTCTTT. Translation gives CASSFRYNTEAFF.

The CDR3 region is CASSLSGLTGELFF. CDR3 nucleotides: TGTGCCAGCAGCTTGTCGGGATTAACAGGGGAGCTGTTTTTT. The gene calls are TRBV11-2 and TRBJ2-2; perhaps TRBD2 as D (5 bases). CDR1 is SGHAT and CDR2 is FQNNGV in the germline V gene. Trimming took 3 bases from V and 8 from J, leaving 13 bases between them. This CDR3 comprises 14 residues.

V and J are TRBV6-5 and TRBJ1-4; D gene unclear. Germline CDR1 and CDR2: MNHEY and SVGAGI. This CDR3 is built from 11 residues. V dropped 6 bases and J dropped 7 bases, with 6 bases sitting between them. The CDR3, as DNA: TGTGCCAGCAGGCGAGGTGAAAAACTGTTTTTT. It specifies CASRRGEKLFF.

V is TRBV12-5 and J is TRBJ2-5; 8 bases match TRBD2. Per germline, CDR1 LGHNT and CDR2 FRNRAP. The CDR3 is 16 amino acids. V lost 2 bases, J lost 4 bases, and 9 bases stayed unmatched. The CDR3 sequence is CASGLYIAGRGETQYF. The CDR3 nucleotides read TGTGCTAGTGGTTTGTACATAGCGGGAAGGGGAGAGACCCAGTACTTC.

This clone was seen a single time. The chain employs TRBV4-2 and TRBJ2-7; TRBD1 aligns across 8 bases. J gave up 3 bases and V 1 base, and 5 bases lay outside the gene matches. CDR3 length: 15 residues. From germline, CDR1 is LGHNA and CDR2 YNFKEQ. The CDR3 reads CASSQAGTGIYEQYF. The CDR3 nucleotides are TGTGCCAGCAGCCAAGCCGGGACAGGTATCTACGAGCAGTACTTC.

To note about this clone: This sample includes further DNA sequences coding for the same CDR3. The chain employs TRBV18 and TRBJ1-1, with D unclear. The germline CDR1 and CDR2 sequences are KGHSH and LQKENI. The ends were cut back, 0 bases at V and 1 base at J, with 6 bases in the middle. The CDR3 is 14 amino acids. DNA of the CDR3: TGTGCCAGCTCACCACCACCGGGGAACACTGAAGCTTTCTTT. As protein: CASSPPPGNTEAFF.

The chain recombines TRBV9 with TRBJ1-2; D gene ambiguous. Trimming removed 2 bases from V and 3 bases from J, with 8 bases in between. Germline V gene data show CDR1 as SGDLS and CDR2 as YYNGEE. The CDR3 consists of 13 residues. The CDR3 loop is CASSVRVDYGYTF. The CDR3 coding sequence is TGTGCCAGCAGCGTGAGGGTGGACTATGGCTACACCTTC.

V and J are TRBV7-8 and TRBJ2-7; 10 positions agree with TRBD2. The CDR3 has 14 residues. In germline, CDR1 is SGHVS, CDR2 FQNEAQ. The V gene end was trimmed by 5 bases and the J gene end by 0 bases; junction bases not matched to a gene: 1. The CDR3 spells CASSRTSGSYEQYF. Here the CDR3 DNA reads TGTGCCAGCAGCCGGACTAGCGGCTCCTACGAGCAGTACTTC. Full variable domain (remainder filled in from reference TRBV7-8 and TRBJ2-7): GAGVSQSPRYKVAKRGQDVALRCDPISGHVSLFWYQQALGQGPEFLTYFQNEAQLDKSGLPSDRFFAERPEGSVSTLKIQRTQQEDSAVYLCASSRTSGSYEQYFGPGTRLTVT.

This chain links TRBV6-2 or TRBV6-3 with TRBJ1-2; 9 nucleotides align to TRBD1. The CDR3 length is 15 residues. With 2 bases clipped from V and 4 bases from J, the junction kept 5 bases outside the gene matches. Germline CDR1 and CDR2: MNHEY and SVGEGT. Here the CDR3 DNA reads TGTGCCAGCAGTTACGGTGGGACAGGGATCTATGGCTACACCTTC. As protein: CASSYGGTGIYGYTF.

This clone has just a few counts. This sequence joins TRBV7-2 and TRBJ2-2; D unresolved. V shed 5 bases and J shed 9 bases, with 13 bases lying between them. Germline values: CDR1 SGHTA, CDR2 FQGNSA. The CDR3 length is 13 residues. CDR3: CASSPDPLRELFF. Written as DNA, the CDR3 is TGTGCCAGCAGCCCTGATCCACTTAGGGAGCTGTTTTTT.

The chain joins TRBV4-1 to TRBJ1-6; D not certain. Germline CDR1 and CDR2: MGHRA and YSYEKL. CDR3 size: 15 residues. The V end lost 6 bases, the J end lost 2 bases, and 11 bases lay between the germline ends. The CDR3 DNA is TGCGCCAGCAGTACGGTGGAGACCTATAATTCACCCCTCCACTTT. Protein sequence: CASSTVETYNSPLHF.

This clone was seen only once. J is TRBJ2-7 and V is TRBV3-1 (or the pseudogene TRBV3-2); D might be TRBD1 (6 bases). The CDR3 covers 14 residues. CDR1 and CDR2 from the germline V gene are LGHDT and YNNKEL (reference sequence). Between the trimmed V and J ends, which lost 2 bases and 1 base, there was a span of 9 bases. CDR3 nucleotide sequence: TGTGCCAGCAGCCAATACGGACAGTCCTACGAGCAGTACTTC. It is translated as CASSQYGQSYEQYF.

This chain connects TRBV18 to TRBJ1-5; TRBD1 matches at 9 bases. CDR1 and CDR2 from the germline V gene are KGHSH and LQKENI. This CDR3 region has 16 residues. With 0 bases clipped from V and 3 bases from J, the junction kept 3 bases outside the gene matches. This CDR3 reads CASSPPGQGPNQPQHF. CDR3 bases: TGTGCCAGCTCACCACCGGGACAGGGTCCCAATCAGCCCCAGCATTTT. The full variable domain, completed using reference TRBV18 and TRBJ1-5, is NAGVMQNPRHLVRRRGQEARLRCSPMKGHSHVYWYRQLPEEGLKFMVYLQKENIIDESGMPKERFSAEFPKEGPSILRIQQVVRGDSAAYFCASSPPGQGPNQPQHFGDGTRLSIL.

This clone has just a few counts. The chain couples TRBV7-8 to TRBJ1-4; perhaps TRBD1 as D (5 bases). Deletions cut 4 bases from V and 4 bases from J, with 7 bases between. The germline V gene encodes CDR1 SGHVS and CDR2 FQNEAQ. CDR3 length: 13 residues. CDR3 sequence reads: CASSSGFNEKLFF. CDR3 nucleotides: TGTGCCAGCAGCTCAGGGTTTAATGAAAAACTGTTTTTT.

CDR3 coding DNA: TGTGCCAGCAGCTCAGACACTCCCGAGCAGTACTTC. Its protein is CASSSDTPEQYF. The V gene is TRBV6-2 or TRBV6-3, the J gene TRBJ2-7; D unresolved. The CDR3 runs 12 residues. V was pared by 6 bases and J by 6 bases, with 12 bases between. CDR1 is MNHEY, CDR2 SVGEGT, per germline.

The chain employs TRBV21-1 and TRBJ1-2; TRBD1 is the table's D call, not checked against the DNA. TRBV21-1 is annotated as a pseudogene. The CDR3 spans 14 residues. The CDR3 region is CASSRSTPNYGYTF. Written as DNA, the CDR3 is TGTGCCAGCAGCAGATCGACACCGAACTATGGCTACACCTTC.

The chain is built from TRBV28 and TRBJ1-2, with 9 bases aligning to TRBD1. This CDR3 is built from 14 residues. From germline, CDR1 is MDHEN and CDR2 SYDVKM. V dropped 2 bases and J dropped 6; count of bases not matched to a gene: 4. The CDR3 loop reads CASSLEQGADGYTF. CDR3 DNA sequence: TGTGCCAGCAGTTTAGAACAGGGGGCGGATGGCTACACCTTC.